This TCR beta chain was captured by sequencing in a study of T cell responses to AZD1222 COVID-19 vaccine (dated by TCRdb to the early 2020s). Background for the entire study: AZD1222 recipients given second doses at about 4 weeks or at about 12 weeks were pooled, since spike-specific TCR depth and breadth were not found to differ between the two schedules. TCR sequencing covered approximately 230 trial participants: 200 to 220 given two doses of AZD1222 and approximately 26 given two doses of MenACWY control vaccine. Enrollment into the trials was organized by age into subgroups of 18-55, 56-69 and 70-plus years, and those subgroups contained roughly 150, 30 and 60 TCR-sequenced participants, respectively. On the study overall, not on this receptor specifically: Most participants were white British and females outnumbered males, and the authors suggested that clonal diversity may have been underestimated. Only six or seven AZD1222 recipients were SARS-CoV-2 seropositive at baseline, limiting conclusions about previously exposed vaccinees. Because no day 14 peak-response samples were available, the repertoires could be characterized only after the peak T cell response. Spike-specific TCR breadth and depth rose significantly after two AZD1222 doses compared with day 0 and with MenACWY recipients. The 56-69-year group was small, and its depth increase did not reach significance, likely because of low power. Reportedly, close to half of the unique spike-specific TCRs recognized epitopes lying outside the regions that are mutated in the B.1.351 and B.1.1.7 variants. CD4 TCRs associated with the vaccine covered the entire spike protein, and the dominant responses were in regions 160-218 and 743-854.

The CDR3 regions of human TCRbeta chains were analyzed by immunosequencing. On the authors' methods: Repertoire TCRs were checked for matches against a reference library of SARS-CoV-2-specific TCRs that had been generated using the MIRA antigen-specificity platform. Breadth meant the fraction of unique TCRs that were SARS-CoV-2-associated, whereas depth meant the fraction of total T cells that were SARS-CoV-2-associated. Using the MIRA data, each spike-specific TCR was assigned both to the spike region to which the TCR was reactive and to a CD4 or CD8 class. Log10-transformed breadth and depth values were compared by one-way ANOVA with Sidak's multiple comparisons tests. Here the immuneACCESS table is served through TCRdb, limited to in-frame sequences with V and J called. Missing clones are a known gap in these copies; in checked studies unresolved V genes cover under half, and the rest lacks a known reason. Clone size and V and J calls were adopted from that table, with D and trimming inferred from the DNA. Counted in this sample were 120,000 or so clones; about 91% of them appeared once. The top ten clonotypes cover about 5% of the sample.

As to this clone: The target of this receptor is not known. Base-call qualities are not available, and no considerably larger clone is one nucleotide away.

The sample's time point label, in plain terms: baseline before first vaccination. Samples from vaccinated people were obtained from the UK trials COV001 and COV002, which included a single-blind randomized controlled phase 2/3 trial of AZD1222 (ChAdOx1 nCoV-19) in healthy adults. Trial participant PBMC samples were collected at day 0 and day 28 after the second dose for TCRbeta chain sequencing. From the cysteine up to the phenylalanine, the CDR3 has a length of 15 residues. CDR3 DNA only is kept here, 45 bases in frame from base 1. Germline trimming: 5 bases from V, 2 bases from J; junction bases outside gene matches: 2. Sequences SGHTA (CDR1) and FQGTGA (CDR2) are obtained from the germline V gene.

The source of this sequence is an adult in good health. The V and J segments used are TRBV7-3 and TRBJ2-2, with TRBD2 matching 10 junction bases. Source: peripheral blood, taken on day 0 of AZD1222 vaccination. The DNA sequence follows: TGTGCCAGCAGCCGGACTAGCGGAAACACCGGGGAGCTGTTTTTT. Its product reads: CASSRTSGNTGELFF.